The T cell receptor beta chain described here comes from a study of regulatory T cells in long-lasting Graves disease. Study findings and constraints: Persistent disease showed a preference for TRBV28, TRBJ1-2 and TRBJ2-5.

Time point reported: newly diagnosed GD, antithyroid drugs for less than 3 months. The TCR library used RNA extracted from PBMCs. The authors drew patients from an endocrinology department in Xi'an, China. A volume of roughly 8.4 milliliters of peripheral blood was collected in EDTA tubes. Comments on this clonotype: Its antigen is still unknown.

In building TCR beta libraries, iRepertoire HTBI primers were used together with Arm-PCR of CDR3 regions. The authors' processing: Throughout the samples, researchers identified 50 to 75 TRBV and approximately 14 TRBJ segments. One entry per CDR3 protein, called by TCRdb with MiXCR from the multiplex PCR reads. The V and J calls reflect TCRdb's pipeline rather than the authors' work. The table shows more than 400,000 distinct CDR3 sequences, with roughly 17% occurring only once. V was pared by 6 bases and J by 0 bases, with 14 bases between. Germline CDR1 reads SGHNT; CDR2 reads YYREEE (reference sequence). CDR3 size: 15 residues. This same sample was also part of a study on T cells in Graves' hyperthyroidism and ophthalmopathy.

The source material was peripheral blood mononuclear cells (PBMCs), sampled at new diagnosis, from a patient treated with antithyroid drugs. This chain joins TRBV5-4 and TRBJ2-3, with D maybe TRBD1 (6 bases). The sequence came from a woman aged 25 to 39 with Graves disease. CDR3 nucleotide sequence: TGTGCCAGCACCTGGCAGGGGTATAGCACAGATACGCAGTATTTT. Its protein is CASTWQGYSTDTQYF.